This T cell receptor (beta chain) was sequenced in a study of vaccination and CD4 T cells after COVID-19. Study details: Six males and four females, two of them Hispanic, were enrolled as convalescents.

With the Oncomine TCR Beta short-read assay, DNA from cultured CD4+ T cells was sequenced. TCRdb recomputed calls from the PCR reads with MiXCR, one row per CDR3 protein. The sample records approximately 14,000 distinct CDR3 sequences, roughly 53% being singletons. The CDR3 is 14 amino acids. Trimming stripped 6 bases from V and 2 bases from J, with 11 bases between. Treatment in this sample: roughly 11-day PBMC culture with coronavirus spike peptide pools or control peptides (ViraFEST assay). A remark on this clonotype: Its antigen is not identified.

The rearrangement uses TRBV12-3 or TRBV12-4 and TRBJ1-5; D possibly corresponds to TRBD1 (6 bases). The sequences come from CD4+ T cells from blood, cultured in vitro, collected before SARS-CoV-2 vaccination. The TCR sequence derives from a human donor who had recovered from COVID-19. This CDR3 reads CASSQDRRNQPQHF. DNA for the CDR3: TGTGCCAGCAGCCAAGACAGGCGCAATCAGCCCCAGCATTTT.